A selection of T cell receptor beta chains follows, all from one sample in a study of CD8 T cells in ankylosing spondylitis. TCRdb reprocessed the 5' RACE reads with MiXCR, giving one entry per CDR3 protein. This table has 130,000 or so distinct CDR3 sequences, 7% appearing once. Input material: blood, either unsorted or a sorted T cell fraction (not recorded which). All receptors come from a male donor with ankylosing spondylitis or in good health (not recorded which). CDR3s include the opening cysteine and the closing phenylalanine or tryptophan. Fields, in order: J gene, D gene, V gene, clone size, CDR3 DNA, CDR3 protein. D genes are given only for firm matches. Clone size is shown for a subset of rows, as once, few, many or a class of expanded clone.

j_call: TRBJ2-2
d_call: TRBD1
v_call: TRBV20-1
clone_size: many
cdr3_nt: TGCAGTGCTAGAGACCCTGACAGGGCAACGAACACCGGGGAGCTGTTTTTT
cdr3_aa: CSARDPDRATNTGELFF

j_call: TRBJ1-1
d_call: .
v_call: TRBV7-2
clone_size: many
cdr3_nt: TGTGCCAGCAGCTTATCCCCAGCGTACACTGAAGCTTTCTTT
cdr3_aa: CASSLSPAYTEAFF

j_call: TRBJ2-2
d_call: .
v_call: TRBV20-1
clone_size: many
cdr3_nt: TGCAGTGCTGGGGGACAGAACACCGGGGAGCTGTTTTTT
cdr3_aa: CSAGGQNTGELFF

j_call: TRBJ2-1
d_call: .
v_call: TRBV4-1
clone_size: many
cdr3_nt: TGCGCCAGCAGCCAAGTAATCGCGTCGCTAGGGCATGAGCAGTTCTTC
cdr3_aa: CASSQVIASLGHEQFF

j_call: TRBJ2-2
d_call: .
v_call: TRBV5-1
clone_size: many
cdr3_nt: TGCGCCAGCAGCTTGGGACCCCAGTACACCGGGGAGCTGTTTTTT
cdr3_aa: CASSLGPQYTGELFF

j_call: TRBJ1-1
d_call: .
v_call: TRBV5-1
clone_size: many
cdr3_nt: TGCGCCAGCAGCTTGTCCGGAGGAGACACTGAAGCTTTCTTT
cdr3_aa: CASSLSGGDTEAFF

j_call: TRBJ1-1
d_call: .
v_call: TRBV7-3
clone_size: many
cdr3_nt: TGTGCCAGCAGCTTGCGACAGGCTCACACTGAAGCTTTCTTT
cdr3_aa: CASSLRQAHTEAFF

j_call: TRBJ2-1
d_call: .
v_call: TRBV5-5
clone_size: many
cdr3_nt: TGTGCCAGCAGCTTGATGGGCGGGGAGCAGTTCTTC
cdr3_aa: CASSLMGGEQFF

j_call: TRBJ2-5
d_call: TRBD1
v_call: TRBV12-3/TRBV12-4
clone_size: many
cdr3_nt: TGTGCCAGCATCAAGGACAGGGGAATTCAAGAGACCCAGTACTTC
cdr3_aa: CASIKDRGIQETQYF

j_call: TRBJ2-3
d_call: TRBD2
v_call: TRBV5-1
clone_size: many
cdr3_nt: TGCGCCAGCAGCTTGGTCCTAGCGGGAGCCACAGATACGCAGTATTTT
cdr3_aa: CASSLVLAGATDTQYF

j_call: TRBJ1-6
d_call: .
v_call: TRBV20-1
clone_size: many
cdr3_nt: TGCAGTGCTAGTTACTCAGAGAGTTCACCCCTCCACTTT
cdr3_aa: CSASYSESSPLHF

j_call: TRBJ2-5
d_call: .
v_call: TRBV28
clone_size: few
cdr3_nt: TGTGCCAGCAGCCGTGGCGCAGCTGGGTGGACCCAGTACTTC
cdr3_aa: CASSRGAAGWTQYF

j_call: TRBJ2-7
d_call: .
v_call: TRBV7-9
clone_size: many
cdr3_nt: TGTGCCAGCAGTCCCTCCGGCCGCGAGCAGTACTTC
cdr3_aa: CASSPSGREQYF

j_call: TRBJ2-7
d_call: .
v_call: TRBV20-1
clone_size: many
cdr3_nt: TGCAGTGCTAGAGATTCCACTAGCCGCTACGAGCAGTACTTC
cdr3_aa: CSARDSTSRYEQYF

j_call: TRBJ2-3
d_call: TRBD1
v_call: TRBV25-1
clone_size: .
cdr3_nt: TGTGCCAGCAGTGAGGGACAGGGGGACACAGATACGCAGTATTTT
cdr3_aa: CASSEGQGDTDTQYF

j_call: TRBJ1-5
d_call: .
v_call: TRBV5-1
clone_size: many
cdr3_nt: TGCGCCAGCAGCCCGGACGGTTTTAATCAGCCCCAGCATTTT
cdr3_aa: CASSPDGFNQPQHF

j_call: TRBJ2-2
d_call: .
v_call: TRBV29-1
clone_size: many
cdr3_nt: TGCAGCGTTGAAGATGGGCAGCGACGCACCGGGGAGCTGTTTTTT
cdr3_aa: CSVEDGQRRTGELFF

j_call: TRBJ1-2
d_call: .
v_call: TRBV28
clone_size: many
cdr3_nt: TGTGCCAGCAGTGAACAGCCGGGGGGCCGATATGGCTACACCTTC
cdr3_aa: CASSEQPGGRYGYTF

j_call: TRBJ2-1
d_call: .
v_call: TRBV20-1
clone_size: many
cdr3_nt: TGCAGTGCTAGCCACTACTCTAGCAGCTCCTACAATGAGCAGTTCTTC
cdr3_aa: CSASHYSSSSYNEQFF

j_call: TRBJ1-2
d_call: TRBD1
v_call: TRBV5-6
clone_size: many
cdr3_nt: TGTGCCAGCAGCTTGGTAGGGGGCCCCCTAGACGGCTACACCTTC
cdr3_aa: CASSLVGGPLDGYTF

j_call: TRBJ2-3
d_call: .
v_call: TRBV5-1
clone_size: many
cdr3_nt: TGCGCCAGCAGCTTGAGTCAGATCACAGATACGCAGTATTTT
cdr3_aa: CASSLSQITDTQYF

j_call: TRBJ2-1
d_call: .
v_call: TRBV5-1
clone_size: many
cdr3_nt: TGCGCCAGCAGCCCTTATACGTTTGGACAGACCTCCTACAATGAGCAGTTCTTC
cdr3_aa: CASSPYTFGQTSYNEQFF

j_call: TRBJ1-1
d_call: .
v_call: TRBV20-1
clone_size: many
cdr3_nt: TGCAGTGCTAAGAGGGGGGAGGCTGAAGCTTTCTTT
cdr3_aa: CSAKRGEAEAFF

j_call: TRBJ2-3
d_call: .
v_call: TRBV12-5
clone_size: many
cdr3_nt: TGTGCTAGTGGGGGACACATGTCAGATACGCAGTATTTT
cdr3_aa: CASGGHMSDTQYF

j_call: TRBJ2-1
d_call: .
v_call: TRBV20-1
clone_size: .
cdr3_nt: TGCAGTGCTAGGGGGGGGGCACCAGGGTTGGGCAATGAGCAGTTCTTC
cdr3_aa: CSARGGAPGLGNEQFF

j_call: TRBJ1-1
d_call: .
v_call: TRBV5-1
clone_size: many
cdr3_nt: TGCGCCAGCAGTCGCAGGGTTATTGGGGAAAACACTGAAGCTTTCTTT
cdr3_aa: CASSRRVIGENTEAFF

j_call: TRBJ1-1
d_call: .
v_call: TRBV12-3/TRBV12-4
clone_size: many
cdr3_nt: TGTGCCAGCACTACAGGGTTCACTGAAGCTTTCTTT
cdr3_aa: CASTTGFTEAFF

j_call: TRBJ1-2
d_call: .
v_call: TRBV20-1
clone_size: many
cdr3_nt: TGCAGTGCTAGTGTAGGGGACTATGGCTACACCTTC
cdr3_aa: CSASVGDYGYTF

j_call: TRBJ2-1
d_call: TRBD1
v_call: TRBV29-1
clone_size: many
cdr3_nt: TGCAGCGCAAGAACCGGGACAGGCGTAGGAGGTGAGCAGTTCTTC
cdr3_aa: CSARTGTGVGGEQFF

j_call: TRBJ1-1
d_call: TRBD1
v_call: TRBV28
clone_size: many
cdr3_nt: TGTGCCAGTAGACCAACCGGGACAGGGAACACTGAAGCTTTCTTT
cdr3_aa: CASRPTGTGNTEAFF

j_call: TRBJ2-2
d_call: .
v_call: TRBV18
clone_size: .
cdr3_nt: TGTGCCAGCTCACCATTTAACCCAGGAACCAACACCGGGGAGCTGTTTTTT
cdr3_aa: CASSPFNPGTNTGELFF

j_call: TRBJ2-2
d_call: .
v_call: TRBV6-6
clone_size: few
cdr3_nt: TGTGCCGTAGGGGGGGAGAACACCGGGGAGCTGTTTTTT
cdr3_aa: CAVGGENTGELFF

j_call: TRBJ2-3
d_call: .
v_call: TRBV19
clone_size: many
cdr3_nt: TGTGCCAGTAGTTTCTCGACAGGGAGGGCAGATACGCAGTATTTT
cdr3_aa: CASSFSTGRADTQYF

j_call: TRBJ2-7
d_call: TRBD1
v_call: TRBV24-1
clone_size: many
cdr3_nt: TGTGCCACCAGCTCGGACAGGGACGAGCAGTACTTC
cdr3_aa: CATSSDRDEQYF